This T cell receptor (beta chain) was captured by sequencing in a study of T-cell memory formation after mild COVID-19. CDR1 SGHTA and CDR2 FQGNSA come from the germline V gene. This CDR3 region has 16 residues. The V and J ends lost 5 bases and 1 base, in that order; junction bases with no gene match: 9. TCRdb independently ran MiXCR on the 5' RACE reads; one entry per CDR3 protein. The data show 280,000 or so distinct CDR3 sequences, with roughly 17% seen just once and 20% to 25% held by the top ten. This clonotype appeared a few times. Its antigen is unidentified. Whole-study results and caveats: Among clones contracting day 15 to 85, CD4/CD8 was balanced, whereas later expanders leaned CD4+.

Sequences were obtained from PBMCs or a T cell subset sorted from them (not recorded which). This sequence joins TRBV7-2 and TRBJ1-1; 8 positions match TRBD1. The TCR sequence derives from a man between 18 and 35 years old who had mild COVID-19 (a few samples of this study predate the infection). Cell type and time point are not known. The CDR3 loop reads CASSNRRGLTNTEAFF. Here the CDR3 DNA reads TGTGCCAGCAGCAATCGCAGGGGGCTGACGAACACTGAAGCTTTCTTT.